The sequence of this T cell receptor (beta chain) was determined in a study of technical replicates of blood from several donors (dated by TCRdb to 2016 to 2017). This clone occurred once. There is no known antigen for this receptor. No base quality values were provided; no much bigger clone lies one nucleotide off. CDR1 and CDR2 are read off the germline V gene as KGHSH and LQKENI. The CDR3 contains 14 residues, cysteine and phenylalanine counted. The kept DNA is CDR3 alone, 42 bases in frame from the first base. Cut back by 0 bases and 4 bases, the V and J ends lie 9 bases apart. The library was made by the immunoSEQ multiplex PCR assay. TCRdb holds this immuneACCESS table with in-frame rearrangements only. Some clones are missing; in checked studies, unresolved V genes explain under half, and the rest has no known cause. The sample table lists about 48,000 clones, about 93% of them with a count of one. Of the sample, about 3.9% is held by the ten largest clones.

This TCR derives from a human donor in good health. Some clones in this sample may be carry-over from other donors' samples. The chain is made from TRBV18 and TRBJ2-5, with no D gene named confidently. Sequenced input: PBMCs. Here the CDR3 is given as CASSPPFVLETQYF. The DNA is TGTGCCAGCTCACCACCGTTCGTTTTAGAGACCCAGTACTTC.